This TCR beta chain is drawn from a study of CXCR3-negative and CXCR3-positive naive CD8 T cells. Study results and caveats: It was found that naive subsets had comparable surface CD5, and TCR strength was inferred from TRB CDR3 properties. Memory cells diverged, while naive CXCR3-positive and CXCR3-negative cells had similar TRBV-TRBJ usage.

Points on this clonotype: Its specificity is not known.

Through 5' RACE with UMI labels, the TRB cDNA libraries were prepared. TCRdb re-called the 5' RACE reads; every CDR3 protein appears as one record, without DNA. The sample data list more than 50,000 distinct CDR3 sequences. Germline values: CDR1 SGDLS, CDR2 YYNGEE. There are 13 residues in the CDR3. CD45RO-CCR7+CD27+CD95- defined naive CD8+ T cells. The sample taken for sequencing was naive CXCR3- CD8+ T cells from blood. The subset here: CD45RO-CCR7+CD27+CD95- naive CD8+ T cells lacking CXCR3 (TNR3-). The TCR sequence derives from a human donor in good health. Some clones in this sample may be carry-over from other donors' samples. V usage is TRBV9 and J usage is TRBJ2-3; the D call from TCRdb, TRBD1, cannot be confirmed without DNA. The CDR3 loop is CASSGQGADTQYF.